The rows below give T cell receptor beta chains drawn from one sample of a study of blood T cell repertoires in COVID-19. TCRdb keeps only in-frame clones here, not all; method: immunoSEQ multiplex PCR. The sample records a few hundred thousand clones, almost 90% being singletons. The sample taken for sequencing was peripheral blood. These receptors all stem from a woman aged 25 to 39 with COVID-19, enrolled during active disease. The conserved cysteine and the conserved F or W are not part of the CDR3 here. The D gene is left open where the match is weak.

TRBV2	-	TRBJ2-2	ASRRGSGELF
TRBV19	-	TRBJ2-4	ASRGREGSQY
TRBV11-3	TRBD2	TRBJ2-1	ASSAGTSEYNEQF
TRBV29-1	-	TRBJ2-7	SVALGELYEQY
TRBV10-3	-	TRBJ1-3	AISDNSSGNTIY
TRBV25-1	TRBD1	TRBJ2-5	ASSESREGDRGKETQY
TRBV5-1	-	TRBJ1-1	ASSAKYYRDGDTEAF
TRBV11-3	-	TRBJ2-3	ASSTEGGQTDTQY
TRBV5-1	-	TRBJ2-2	ASKSGAANTGELF
TRBV7-2	-	TRBJ2-1	ASSSGLPLFYNEQF
TRBV15	-	TRBJ2-5	ATSRDRVRGPRETQY
TRBV4-1	TRBD1	TRBJ2-7	ASSQGDRGSDYEQY
TRBV9	-	TRBJ2-7	ASSIGQGGYEQY
TRBV2	-	TRBJ1-4	ASSGGGANEKLF
TRBV30	-	TRBJ2-1	AWSLERTSYNEQF
TRBV14	-	TRBJ1-3	ASSPTASGNTIY
TRBV28	TRBD1	TRBJ1-5	ASSWDGTGGQPQH
TRBV6-5	-	TRBJ2-6	ASGQGISGANVLT
TRBV2	-	TRBJ1-2	ASRTGPDYGYT
TRBV3-1/TRBV3-2	-	TRBJ1-3	ASSHTTGNTIY
TRBV18	TRBD1	TRBJ1-2	ASSPTGQGDYGYT
TRBV6-2/TRBV6-3	-	TRBJ1-6	ASSLDSALH
TRBV3-1/TRBV3-2	TRBD2	TRBJ2-2	ASSQDSGEGDRSGELF
TRBV15	-	TRBJ1-5	ATSRDLREPQH
TRBV4-1	-	TRBJ1-3	ASSQVFRGQISGNTIY
TRBV9	TRBD1	TRBJ2-5	ASSGRTGFETQY
TRBV10-1	TRBD2	TRBJ2-1	ASSERLAGPREQF
TRBV9	-	TRBJ1-2	ASSAGRAYYGYT
TRBV19	-	TRBJ1-4	ASSIAKGLAEKLF
TRBV5-1	TRBD2	TRBJ2-1	ASSLVLAGDNEQF
TRBV5-4	TRBD1	TRBJ1-1	ASSPSPQGGTEAF
TRBV10-3	TRBD2	TRBJ2-2	AISGLAGAGGELF
TRBV5-1	TRBD1	TRBJ1-2	ASSLGQNAYGYT
TRBV6-1	TRBD2	TRBJ2-2	ASSDGGLATNTGELF
TRBV7-8	-	TRBJ2-3	ASSLDEFASDTQY
TRBV15	TRBD1	TRBJ2-5	ATSREPGDRETQY
TRBV6-2/TRBV6-3	-	TRBJ1-2	ASSYSGDFIYGYT
TRBV6-5	-	TRBJ1-1	ASSYSSGMQTEAF
TRBV18	TRBD2	TRBJ2-7	ASSSGGIANEQY
TRBV19	-	TRBJ2-1	ASRGDFYNEQF
TRBV6-4	TRBD2	TRBJ2-3	ASSVGGTPTDTQY
TRBV13	TRBD2	TRBJ2-7	ASSISGTSPYEQY